Listed below are T cell receptor beta chains from one sample, sequenced in a study of untreated major depressive disorder. Sequencing was performed with immunoSEQ multiplex PCR; in TCRdb, only in-frame clones are kept and a portion is missing. The repertoire holds roughly 25,000 clones, with roughly nine tenths as singletons. Sample: CD4+ T cells from PBMCs. The origin of the receptors is a woman in her thirties with major depressive disorder. Each CDR3 is given with its conserved first and last residue. Each record gives: D gene, V gene, clone size, J gene, CDR3 protein, CDR3 DNA. D genes are given only for firm matches. The size of a clone is reported for some rows only, either as once, few or many, or as a class for expanded clones.

d_call: .
v_call: TRBV25-1
clone_size: .
j_call: TRBJ1-4
cdr3_aa: CASSEYGGYNEKLFF
cdr3_nt: TGTGCCAGCAGTGAATATGGGGGATATAATGAAAAACTGTTTTTT

d_call: .
v_call: TRBV5-1
clone_size: .
j_call: TRBJ2-4
cdr3_aa: CLKSGAKNIQYF
cdr3_nt: TGCCTTAAGTCGGGGGCCAAAAACATTCAGTACTTC

d_call: .
v_call: TRBV4-3
clone_size: .
j_call: TRBJ2-7
cdr3_aa: CASSQEKGYEQYF
cdr3_nt: TGCGCCAGCAGCCAAGAGAAGGGTTACGAGCAGTACTTC

d_call: TRBD1
v_call: TRBV11-2
clone_size: .
j_call: TRBJ2-7
cdr3_aa: CASSRDRAYEQYF
cdr3_nt: TGTGCCAGCAGCCGGGACAGGGCCTACGAGCAGTACTTC

d_call: TRBD1
v_call: TRBV9
clone_size: .
j_call: TRBJ2-2
cdr3_aa: CASSDRDRGTGELFF
cdr3_nt: TGTGCCAGCAGCGACCGGGACAGGGGCACCGGGGAGCTGTTTTTT

d_call: .
v_call: TRBV6-1
clone_size: .
j_call: TRBJ2-5
cdr3_aa: CASSDPRSDSQIQETQYF
cdr3_nt: TGTGCCAGCAGTGACCCTAGATCGGACAGCCAAATACAAGAGACCCAGTACTTC

d_call: .
v_call: TRBV9
clone_size: .
j_call: TRBJ2-1
cdr3_aa: CASSEGLALYNEQFF
cdr3_nt: TGTGCCAGCAGCGAGGGGCTAGCGCTTTACAATGAGCAGTTCTTC

d_call: .
v_call: TRBV25-1
clone_size: .
j_call: TRBJ2-1
cdr3_aa: CASSEGEWTEDQNEQFF
cdr3_nt: TGTGCCAGCAGTGAAGGGGAGTGGACAGAGGATCAGAATGAGCAGTTCTTC

d_call: TRBD2
v_call: TRBV4-1
clone_size: .
j_call: TRBJ2-1
cdr3_aa: CASSPGLAGVEEQFF
cdr3_nt: TGCGCCAGCAGCCCCGGACTAGCGGGAGTAGAAGAGCAGTTCTTC

d_call: TRBD2
v_call: TRBV10-3
clone_size: .
j_call: TRBJ2-5
cdr3_aa: CAIRKLAGDKETQYF
cdr3_nt: TGTGCCATCAGGAAACTAGCGGGGGACAAAGAGACCCAGTACTTC

d_call: TRBD1
v_call: TRBV7-2
clone_size: .
j_call: TRBJ1-5
cdr3_aa: CASSPGGGNQPQHF
cdr3_nt: TGTGCCAGCAGCCCAGGGGGGGGCAATCAGCCCCAGCATTTT

d_call: .
v_call: TRBV6-1
clone_size: .
j_call: TRBJ2-1
cdr3_aa: CASSYSYNEQFF
cdr3_nt: TGTGCCAGCAGTTATTCCTACAATGAGCAGTTCTTC

d_call: .
v_call: TRBV21-1
clone_size: .
j_call: TRBJ2-7
cdr3_aa: CASSKGGLAYEQYF
cdr3_nt: TGTGCCAGCAGCAAAGGAGGGTTGGCTTACGAGCAGTACTTC

d_call: .
v_call: TRBV10-3
clone_size: .
j_call: TRBJ1-2
cdr3_aa: CAITRESSYGYTF
cdr3_nt: TGTGCCATCACGAGGGAATCTTCCTATGGCTACACCTTC

d_call: .
v_call: TRBV4-3
clone_size: .
j_call: TRBJ1-6
cdr3_aa: CANHRPLGQRVGSPLHF
cdr3_nt: TGCGCCAACCACCGGCCCCTAGGACAAAGAGTCGGTTCACCCCTCCACTTT

d_call: .
v_call: TRBV28
clone_size: .
j_call: TRBJ1-5
cdr3_aa: CASTRVFGNQPQHF
cdr3_nt: TGTGCCAGCACTAGGGTTTTCGGCAATCAGCCCCAGCATTTT

d_call: TRBD1
v_call: TRBV6-6
clone_size: .
j_call: TRBJ2-7
cdr3_aa: CASRMGQGAYEQYF
cdr3_nt: TGTGCCAGCAGGATGGGACAGGGGGCCTACGAGCAGTACTTC

d_call: .
v_call: TRBV7-2
clone_size: .
j_call: TRBJ2-1
cdr3_aa: CASSLEGSMGNEQFF
cdr3_nt: TGTGCCAGCAGCTTAGAGGGTTCGATGGGCAATGAGCAGTTCTTC

d_call: .
v_call: TRBV28
clone_size: .
j_call: TRBJ2-7
cdr3_aa: CASSLFGGTVTKYEQYF
cdr3_nt: TGTGCCAGCAGTTTATTCGGCGGGACAGTGACCAAGTACGAGCAGTACTTC

d_call: .
v_call: TRBV9
clone_size: .
j_call: TRBJ2-6
cdr3_aa: CASSVVGSGANVLTF
cdr3_nt: TGTGCCAGCAGCGTAGTTGGGTCTGGGGCCAACGTCCTGACTTTC

d_call: .
v_call: TRBV7-8
clone_size: .
j_call: TRBJ1-5
cdr3_aa: CASSPGGNQPQHF
cdr3_nt: TGTGCCAGCAGCCCGGGGGGAAATCAGCCCCAGCATTTT

d_call: .
v_call: TRBV18
clone_size: .
j_call: TRBJ2-3
cdr3_aa: CASSPRAITDTQYF
cdr3_nt: TGTGCCAGCTCCCCCCGGGCCATCACAGATACGCAGTATTTT

d_call: .
v_call: TRBV4-2
clone_size: .
j_call: TRBJ1-2
cdr3_aa: CASSQDVGSPSGYTF
cdr3_nt: TGTGCCAGCAGCCAAGATGTTGGATCCCCTAGTGGCTACACCTTC

d_call: .
v_call: TRBV14
clone_size: once
j_call: TRBJ2-1
cdr3_aa: CASSLLARSEQFF
cdr3_nt: TGTGCCAGCAGCCTCTTAGCCCGCAGTGAGCAGTTCTTC

d_call: .
v_call: TRBV9
clone_size: .
j_call: TRBJ2-2
cdr3_aa: CASSTGVPNTGELFF
cdr3_nt: TGTGCCAGCAGCACGGGGGTGCCTAACACCGGGGAGCTGTTTTTT

d_call: .
v_call: TRBV28
clone_size: .
j_call: TRBJ1-1
cdr3_aa: CASSVISGGAFF
cdr3_nt: TGTGCCAGCAGTGTTATATCGGGGGGAGCTTTCTTT

d_call: TRBD2
v_call: TRBV10-3
clone_size: .
j_call: TRBJ2-3
cdr3_aa: CAIMGLAVTDTQYF
cdr3_nt: TGTGCCATCATGGGACTAGCGGTCACAGATACGCAGTATTTT